This T cell receptor beta chain is drawn from a study of T cell repertoires and HLA-DP antigens. Using immunoSEQ multiplex PCR, the repertoire was profiled, and TCRdb retains in-frame clones only, with some absent. The profile shows some 110,000 clones, around 92% of them singletons. The germline gives CDR1 WNHNN, CDR2 SYGVQD (reference sequence). V lost 6 bases and J lost 0, with 8 bases in between. The CDR3 length is 13 residues. The study's findings and limits: The CD4+ repertoire was not split into naive and memory.

Average purity of the negatively selected CD4+ T cells was around 98%. To note about this clone: What it recognizes is unknown.

The gene calls are TRBV10-1 and TRBJ1-1; D gene ambiguous. This sequence originates from a woman between 18 and 29 years old in good health and CMV-seronegative. Input material: CD4+ T cells from PBMCs. CDR3 sequence reads: CASREDLNTEAFF. CDR3 nucleotides: TGCGCCAGCAGGGAGGACCTGAACACTGAAGCTTTCTTT.